This is a list of T cell receptor beta chains from one sample in a study of chemoradiotherapy in HPV16-positive cancers. Using immunoSEQ multiplex PCR, the repertoire was profiled, and TCRdb retains in-frame clones only, with some absent. There are 9,500 to 15,000 clones in the sample; about three quarters occur only once, and nearly 0.95% lies in the top ten. The sample was gathered from a patient who underwent chemoradiotherapy. The receptors come from a human donor with HPV-associated anogenital cancer. Each CDR3 is given with its conserved first and last residue. The D gene is left open where the match is weak. Expanded clones get a size class; other rows say once, few or many, or leave the size out.

D gene	V gene	clone size	CDR3 length	J gene	CDR3 DNA	CDR3 protein
TRBD2	TRBV19	NA	14	TRBJ2-7	TGTGCCAGTAGTACGGCTAGCGGGCGTTACGAGCAGTACTTC	CASSTASGRYEQYF
NA	TRBV25-1	NA	14	TRBJ2-4	TGTGCCAGCAGTGGGGTCGGACACGCTAACATTCAGTACTTC	CASSGVGHANIQYF
TRBD1	TRBV5-4	NA	16	TRBJ1-1	TGTGCCAGCAGCTTAATCGGGACAGGGCGGTTTACTGAAGCTTTCTTT	CASSLIGTGRFTEAFF
NA	TRBV7-2	NA	15	TRBJ1-4	TGTGCCAGCAGACCCGGGGGGGGCTGGGAAGAAAAACTGTTTTTT	CASRPGGGWEEKLFF
TRBD1	TRBV7-9	NA	16	TRBJ2-7	TGTGCCAGCAGCTTAGATCTGACAGGGGACGGCTACGAGCAGTACTTC	CASSLDLTGDGYEQYF
NA	TRBV4-1	NA	15	TRBJ2-1	TGCGCCAGCAGCCCAGTGAGGAATGGGGAGAATGAGCAGTTCTTC	CASSPVRNGENEQFF
TRBD1	TRBV19	once	15	TRBJ1-4	TGTGCCAGTACTCCCGAGGGACAGCCCGGAGAAAAACTGTTTTTT	CASTPEGQPGEKLFF
NA	TRBV2	NA	15	TRBJ1-6	TGTGCCAGCAGTGCCGTGAGAGGGGATAATTCACCCCTCCACTTT	CASSAVRGDNSPLHF
NA	TRBV28	few	15	TRBJ2-4	TGTGCCAGCAGTTATGGGGGGGCACCCAAAAACATTCAGTACTTC	CASSYGGAPKNIQYF
NA	TRBV11-2	few	12	TRBJ2-3	TGTGCCAGCAGCTTATTGGCAGATACGCAGTATTTT	CASSLLADTQYF
NA	TRBV5-4	NA	15	TRBJ2-1	TGTGCCAGCAGAATTGGGACCAGCTCCTACAATGAGCAGTTCTTC	CASRIGTSSYNEQFF
TRBD1	TRBV5-1	NA	14	TRBJ1-1	TGCGCCAGCAGCTTGGAGACAGGGGACACTGAAGCTTTCTTT	CASSLETGDTEAFF
NA	TRBV7-2	NA	15	TRBJ1-2	TGTGCCAGCAGCTTAGGGGGGGCCTCGATGGGAGGCTACACCTTC	CASSLGGASMGGYTF
NA	TRBV7-9	NA	14	TRBJ1-1	TGTGCCAGCAGCTTATTACGGAAGAACACTGAAGCTTTCTTT	CASSLLRKNTEAFF
TRBD1	TRBV6-6	NA	16	TRBJ2-7	TGTGCCAGCAGTTACTCCTCTGCGGGACAGGGTTACGAGCAGTACTTC	CASSYSSAGQGYEQYF
TRBD1	TRBV7-2	NA	14	TRBJ1-1	TGTGCCAGCAGCTTCAAGACAGGGGACACTGAAGCTTTCTTT	CASSFKTGDTEAFF
NA	TRBV2	few	13	TRBJ2-7	TGTGCCAGCTCGAGGACTGAGTCCTACGAGCAGTACTTC	CASSRTESYEQYF
TRBD1	TRBV2	once	15	TRBJ1-5	TGTGCCAGCAGTGCCTGGACAGGCTACAATCAGCCCCAGCATTTT	CASSAWTGYNQPQHF
NA	TRBV4-1	few	14	TRBJ1-2	TGCGCCAGCAGCCAAAATCAGGGTTGGAATGGCTACACCTTC	CASSQNQGWNGYTF
NA	TRBV27	NA	15	TRBJ2-3	TGTGCCAGCAGCTTAGGTTGGGCGCCCACAGATACGCAGTATTTT	CASSLGWAPTDTQYF
TRBD2	TRBV11-3	NA	16	TRBJ2-1	TGTGCCAGCAGCCCGGGACTAGCGGGGGCCCGGAATGAGCAGTTCTTC	CASSPGLAGARNEQFF
TRBD2	TRBV10-3	NA	16	TRBJ2-7	TGTGCCATCAGTTCTCCCCCGGGAGGGTTTACCTACGAGCAGTACTTC	CAISSPPGGFTYEQYF
TRBD1	TRBV27	NA	15	TRBJ2-7	TGTGCCAGCAGTCGCCGGGACAGGGATTCCTACGAGCAGTACTTC	CASSRRDRDSYEQYF
NA	TRBV9	NA	13	TRBJ2-5	TGTGCCAGCAGCGTAGAAGGGGGGGAGACCCAGTACTTC	CASSVEGGETQYF
NA	TRBV6-5	NA	12	TRBJ1-1	TGTGCCAGCAGTTACGGGCATTTGGAAGCTTTCTTT	CASSYGHLEAFF
NA	TRBV19	NA	13	TRBJ1-1	TGTGCCACGTCGACAGGACTGAACACTGAAGCTTTCTTT	CATSTGLNTEAFF
NA	TRBV19	once	15	TRBJ1-1	TGTGCCAGTAGCTACCGGACGGGAATGAACACTGAAGCTTTCTTT	CASSYRTGMNTEAFF
NA	TRBV9	NA	13	TRBJ2-3	TGTGCCAGCAGCGTAGAAGCCACAGATACGCAGTATTTT	CASSVEATDTQYF
NA	TRBV13	NA	12	TRBJ2-3	TGTGCCAGCAGCTTAGCTAGGAATACGCAGTATTTT	CASSLARNTQYF
TRBD1	TRBV7-2	NA	15	TRBJ2-7	TGTGCCAGCAGCTTATCGCGGACAGGGGGTCGCGAGCAGTACTTC	CASSLSRTGGREQYF
NA	TRBV18	NA	14	TRBJ2-3	TGTGCCAGCTCACCACAGACTAGCACAGATACGCAGTATTTT	CASSPQTSTDTQYF
NA	TRBV7-9	few	13	TRBJ1-2	TGTGCCAGCAGCCCTAGCAACTTGGATGGCTACACCTTC	CASSPSNLDGYTF
NA	TRBV5-6	NA	16	TRBJ2-5	TGTGCCAGCAGCTTATCCCTGGAGGGGATCCAAGAGACCCAGTACTTC	CASSLSLEGIQETQYF
TRBD1	TRBV7-2	NA	15	TRBJ2-3	TGTGCCAGCAGCTCGAGACAGGGGGCGGCAGATACGCAGTATTTT	CASSSRQGAADTQYF
NA	TRBV28	NA	12	TRBJ2-7	TGTGCCAGCAGTTTGCGGGTCGGCGAGCAGTACTTC	CASSLRVGEQYF
TRBD2	TRBV4-1	once	18	TRBJ2-7	TGCGCCAGCAGCCCCTGGGGGGAGGGACGAACGTTCTCCTACGAGCAGTACTTC	CASSPWGEGRTFSYEQYF